This TCR beta chain was sequenced in a study of T-cell reconstitution after alpha-beta-depleted transplantation in children. The length of the CDR3 is 15 residues. Germline CDR1 and CDR2: ENHRY and SYGVKD. The V segment lost 10 bases and the J segment 4 bases; nucleotides outside the gene matches: 13. Unique molecular identifiers were used to barcode this TCRbeta library. MiXCR, applied by TCRdb to the PCR reads, yields one record per CDR3 protein. The table shows about 16,000 distinct CDR3 sequences, with roughly 7.8% occurring only once. This clonotype was seen ten or more times. The TCR was taken from a boy less than two years old who had a stem cell transplant for Wiskott-Aldrich syndrome, so the T cells may come from the graft donor. This chain links TRBV10-3 with TRBJ2-1, with 7 bases identical to TRBD2. The sample was PBMCs, mostly from graft donor cells, taken 60 days after TCRalphabeta/CD19-depleted stem cell transplant. CDR3 DNA sequence: TGTGCCACCCGCCCTCTAGCGGAATTATACAATGAGCAGTTCTTC. Its translation: CATRPLAELYNEQFF.